This T cell receptor beta chain emerged from a study of shared clonotypes between healthy human individuals. Study results and limitations: A handful of donors held 4.5% to 5% of naive CD4 clonotypes in common. An expected dependence of interdonor clonotype sharing on sequencing depth was noted.

The V gene lost 5 bases and the J gene lost 5 bases, with 5 bases spanning the gap. There are 11 residues in the CDR3. CDR1 is MDHEN, CDR2 SYDVKM, per germline. This clone has only one observation. Its target is not known. This sample includes further DNA sequences coding for the same CDR3. Healthy and HIV-negative, the adult donors had no recent acute infections or vaccinations. Generated by immunoSEQ multiplex PCR, the TCRdb table keeps only in-frame clones and is missing some. The profile shows about 980,000 clones, approximately 80% of them singletons. The genes are TRBV28 and TRBJ2-3; D is undetermined. This receptor was identified in a man aged 18-30 years in good health. Sequencing was performed on memory CD4+ T cells sorted from blood. The subset: CD45RA-negative fraction. The CDR3 is CASSPRDTQYF. The DNA for the CDR3 is TGTGCCAGCAGTCCAAGAGATACGCAGTATTTT.